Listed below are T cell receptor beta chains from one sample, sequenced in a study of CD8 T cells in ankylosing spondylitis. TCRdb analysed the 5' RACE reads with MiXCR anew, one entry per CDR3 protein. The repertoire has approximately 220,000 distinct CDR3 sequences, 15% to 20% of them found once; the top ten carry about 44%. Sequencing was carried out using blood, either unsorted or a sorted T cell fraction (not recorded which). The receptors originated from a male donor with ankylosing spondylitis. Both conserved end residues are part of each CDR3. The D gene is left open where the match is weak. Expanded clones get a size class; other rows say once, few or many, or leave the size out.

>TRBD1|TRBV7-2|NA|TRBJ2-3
CASSLVFRDSLTDTQYF
TGTGCCAGCAGCTTAGTATTCCGGGACAGCCTCACAGATACGCAGTATTTT
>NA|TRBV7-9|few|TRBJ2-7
CASSSIPGKEDEQYF
TGTGCCAGCAGCTCCATTCCCGGGAAAGAGGACGAGCAGTACTTC
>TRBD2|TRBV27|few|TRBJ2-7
CASRRDYPGEQYF
TGTGCCAGCAGACGGGACTATCCTGGCGAGCAGTACTTC
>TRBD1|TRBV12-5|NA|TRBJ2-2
CASGSGTGAFANTGELFF
TGTGCTAGTGGTTCCGGGACAGGAGCTTTCGCGAACACCGGGGAGCTGTTTTTT
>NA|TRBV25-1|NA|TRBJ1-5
CASSERYSNQPQHF
TGTGCCAGCAGTGAAAGGTATAGCAATCAGCCCCAGCATTTT
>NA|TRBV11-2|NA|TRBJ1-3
CASSLEWGNTIYF
TGTGCCAGCAGCTTGGAGTGGGGAAACACCATATATTTT
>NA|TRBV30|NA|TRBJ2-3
CAGRGNTDTQYF
TGTGCCGGCCGGGGCAACACAGATACGCAGTATTTT
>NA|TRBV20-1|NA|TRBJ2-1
CCAYLARISSYNEQFF
TGCTGTGCATATCTAGCGAGGATTAGCTCCTACAATGAGCAGTTCTTC
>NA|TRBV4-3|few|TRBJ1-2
CASSQDRTVHYGYTF
TGCGCCAGCAGCCAAGATAGGACAGTCCATTATGGCTACACCTTC
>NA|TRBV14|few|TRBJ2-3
CASSQRGDPLQYF
TGTGCCAGCAGCCAGCGGGGAGACCCCCTGCAGTATTTT
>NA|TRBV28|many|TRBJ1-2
CASSSAGTDIYGYTF
TGTGCCAGCAGCTCCGCCGGGACGGACATCTATGGCTACACCTTC
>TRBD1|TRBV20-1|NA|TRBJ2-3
CSARWDRGNHLGLTDTQYF
TGCAGTGCTAGATGGGACAGGGGAAACCATCTGGGGCTCACAGATACGCAGTATTTT
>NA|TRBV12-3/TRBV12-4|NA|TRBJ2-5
CASSPPNGETQYF
TGTGCCAGCAGTCCTCCAAATGGAGAGACCCAGTACTTC
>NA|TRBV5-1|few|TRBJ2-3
CASSYRQPSTDTQYF
TGCGCCAGCAGCTACAGACAGCCTAGCACAGATACGCAGTATTTT
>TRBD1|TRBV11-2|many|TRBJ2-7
CASSLDGGQGVYEQYF
TGTGCCAGCAGCTTAGATGGAGGACAGGGGGTATACGAGCAGTACTTC
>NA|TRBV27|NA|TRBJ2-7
CASTSTQGGRYEQYF
TGTGCCAGCACCTCTACTCAGGGGGGGCGGTACGAGCAGTACTTC
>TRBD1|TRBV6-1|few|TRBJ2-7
CASRPIPGQGLSYEQYF
TGTGCCAGCAGACCCATCCCGGGACAGGGCCTATCCTACGAGCAGTACTTC
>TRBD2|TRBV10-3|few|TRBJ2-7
CAIGGLAGAGTYEQYF
TGTGCCATCGGGGGACTAGCGGGAGCGGGCACCTACGAGCAGTACTTC
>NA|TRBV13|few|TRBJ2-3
CASSSMSDRPDTQYF
TGTGCCAGCAGCTCTATGTCCGACAGACCAGATACGCAGTATTTT
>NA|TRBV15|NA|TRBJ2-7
CATSEYLGSSYEQYF
TGTGCCACCAGCGAATACCTCGGGTCCTCCTACGAGCAGTACTTC
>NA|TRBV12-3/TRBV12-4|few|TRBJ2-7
CASSYTGRGSYEQYF
TGTGCCAGCAGTTACACAGGGAGAGGTTCCTACGAGCAGTACTTC
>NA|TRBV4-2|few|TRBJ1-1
CASSQVGGKRVGLTEAFF
TGTGCCAGCAGCCAAGTTGGGGGAAAAAGGGTGGGACTCACTGAAGCTTTCTTT
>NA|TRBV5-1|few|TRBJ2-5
CASSYNQGQRIGETQYF
TGCGCCAGCAGCTACAACCAAGGACAAAGGATAGGGGAGACCCAGTACTTC
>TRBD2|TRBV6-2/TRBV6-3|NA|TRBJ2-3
CASSYPTSGGYTDTQYF
TGTGCCAGCAGTTACCCTACTAGCGGGGGATACACAGATACGCAGTATTTT
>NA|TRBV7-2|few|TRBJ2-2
CASSFALPGELFF
TGTGCCAGCAGCTTCGCCCTCCCCGGGGAGCTGTTTTTT
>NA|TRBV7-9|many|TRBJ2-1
CASSLDRRNYNEQFF
TGTGCCAGCAGCTTAGACAGGAGAAACTACAATGAGCAGTTCTTC
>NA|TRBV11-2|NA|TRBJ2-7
CASSLGATFSYEQYF
TGTGCCAGCAGCTTAGGGGCTACCTTCTCCTACGAGCAGTACTTC
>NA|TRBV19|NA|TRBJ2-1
CASRVMGDSYNEQFF
TGTGCCAGTAGAGTTATGGGGGACTCCTACAATGAGCAGTTCTTC
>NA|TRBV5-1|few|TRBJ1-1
CASSFGFGMNTEAFF
TGCGCCAGCAGCTTTGGCTTTGGCATGAACACTGAAGCTTTCTTT
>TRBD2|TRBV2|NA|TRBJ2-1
CATSGRLDEQFF
TGTGCCACCAGCGGGAGGTTAGATGAGCAGTTCTTC
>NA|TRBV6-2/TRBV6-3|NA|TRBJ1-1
CASSYWGNTEAFF
TGTGCCAGCAGTTACTGGGGAAACACTGAAGCTTTCTTT
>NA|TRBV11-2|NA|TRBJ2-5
CASSLDGETQYF
TGTGCCAGCAGCTTAGACGGGGAGACCCAGTACTTC
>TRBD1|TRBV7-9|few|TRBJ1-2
CASGGGGFYGYTF
TGTGCCAGCGGAGGAGGGGGCTTCTATGGCTACACCTTC
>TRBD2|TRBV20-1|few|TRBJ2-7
CSADGLAGIPEQYF
TGCAGTGCCGATGGACTAGCGGGAATACCCGAGCAGTACTTC
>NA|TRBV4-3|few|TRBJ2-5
CASSQDLWGSSQETQYF
TGCGCCAGCAGCCAAGATTTGTGGGGTAGCAGCCAAGAGACCCAGTACTTC
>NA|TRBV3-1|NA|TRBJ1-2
CASSHYDTFYGYTF
TGTGCCAGCAGCCATTACGACACCTTCTATGGCTACACCTTC
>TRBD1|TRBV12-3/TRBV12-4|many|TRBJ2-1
CASSLRGQGSGNEQFF
TGTGCCAGCAGTTTAAGGGGACAGGGGTCTGGCAATGAGCAGTTCTTC
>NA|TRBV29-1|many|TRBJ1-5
CSVASGNQPQHF
TGCAGCGTTGCGTCAGGGAATCAGCCCCAGCATTTT
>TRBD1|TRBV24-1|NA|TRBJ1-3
CATRDRRGPGNTIYF
TGTGCCACCAGGGACAGGAGGGGACCTGGAAACACCATATATTTT
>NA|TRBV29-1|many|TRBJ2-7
CSVEDPDSYEQYF
TGCAGCGTTGAAGACCCCGACAGCTACGAGCAGTACTTC
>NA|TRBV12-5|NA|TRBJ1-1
CASVQVEGDTEAFF
TGTGCTAGCGTTCAGGTTGAAGGGGACACTGAAGCTTTCTTT
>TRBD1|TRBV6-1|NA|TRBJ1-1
CASSERQGYTEAFF
TGTGCCAGCAGTGAACGACAGGGGTACACTGAAGCTTTCTTT